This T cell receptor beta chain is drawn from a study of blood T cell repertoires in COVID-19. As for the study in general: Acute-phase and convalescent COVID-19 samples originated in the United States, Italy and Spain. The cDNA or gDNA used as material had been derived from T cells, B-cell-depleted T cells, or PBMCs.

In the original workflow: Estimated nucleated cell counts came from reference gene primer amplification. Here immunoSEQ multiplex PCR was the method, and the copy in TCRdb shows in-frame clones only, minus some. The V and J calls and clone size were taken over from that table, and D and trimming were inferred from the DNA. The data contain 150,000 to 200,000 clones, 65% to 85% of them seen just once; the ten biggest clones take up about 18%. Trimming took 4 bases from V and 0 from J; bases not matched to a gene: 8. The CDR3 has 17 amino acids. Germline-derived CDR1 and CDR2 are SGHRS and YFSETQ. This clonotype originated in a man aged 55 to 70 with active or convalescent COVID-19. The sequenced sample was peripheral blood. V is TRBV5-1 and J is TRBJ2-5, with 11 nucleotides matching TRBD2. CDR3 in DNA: TGCGCCAGCAGCCCTGGGACTAGCGGAGACTACCAAGAGACCCAGTACTTC. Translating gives CASSPGTSGDYQETQYF.